Each of the 11 T cell receptor beta chains below was sequenced from the same sample in a study of blood T cell repertoires in COVID-19. TCRdb keeps only in-frame clones here, not all; method: immunoSEQ multiplex PCR. The sample yields some 200,000 clones, 80% to 90% seen once. Sequenced input: peripheral blood. The receptors originated from a woman aged 18-30 years who had recovered from COVID-19.

V and J are TRBV3-1 (or the pseudogene TRBV3-2) and TRBJ2-4; D not resolved. Trimming stripped 1 base from V and 9 bases from J, with 10 bases between. Germline CDR1 and CDR2: LGHDT and YNNKEL (reference sequence). The CDR3 consists of 13 residues. This CDR3 is CASSQVGAAIQYF. CDR3 bases: TGTGCCAGCAGCCAAGTTGGTGCGGCCATTCAGTACTTC.

The chain carries TRBV2 and TRBJ2-7, with a possible D match to TRBD1 (6 bases). Germline loops: CDR1 SNHLY, CDR2 FYNNEI. The CDR3 length is 13 residues. With 7 bases removed from V and 0 bases from J, the gap between germline ends came to 10 bases. CDR3 coding DNA: TGTGCCAGCAAGACGGACAGCTCCTACGAGCAGTACTTC. This gives the protein CASKTDSSYEQYF.

The chain joins TRBV4-2 to TRBJ1-5; a possible D gene is TRBD1 (6 bases). Per the germline V gene, CDR1 is LGHNA and CDR2 is YNFKEQ. V was trimmed by 0 bases and J by 0 bases, leaving 15 bases between them. The CDR3 consists of 18 residues. The CDR3 spells CASSQDLTGQYSNQPQHF. CDR3 sequence (DNA): TGTGCCAGCAGCCAAGATTTAACAGGGCAATATAGCAATCAGCCCCAGCATTTT.

This clone was seen only once. This sequence joins TRBV10-2 and TRBJ2-1, with a tentative D call TRBD2 (6 bases). Trimming stripped 6 bases from V and 0 bases from J, with 12 bases between. The CDR3 has 15 residues. The germline gives CDR1 WSHSY, CDR2 SAAADI. This CDR3 is CASRVAVSSYNEQFF. The DNA of the CDR3 is TGCGCCAGCAGAGTAGCGGTGAGCTCCTACAATGAGCAGTTCTTC.

This chain links TRBV13 with TRBJ2-1; 9 nucleotides match TRBD2. CDR3 length: 16 residues. Germline loops: CDR1 PRHDT, CDR2 FYEKMQ (reference sequence). J lost 4 bases, V lost 5 bases, and 9 bases had no gene match. This CDR3 is CASSPPLAGKYNEQFF. CDR3 nucleotide sequence: TGTGCCAGCAGCCCTCCCCTAGCGGGAAAGTACAATGAGCAGTTCTTC.

V is TRBV9 and J is TRBJ1-4; D unresolved. Germline CDR1 reads SGDLS; CDR2 reads YYNGEE. Trimming removed 3 bases from V and 4 bases from J, with 7 bases in between. This CDR3 is 13 amino acids long. The CDR3 reads CASSGRNNEKLFF. CDR3 in DNA: TGTGCCAGCAGCGGGCGGAATAATGAAAAACTGTTTTTT.

The chain employs TRBV19 and TRBJ1-1, with D possibly being TRBD1 (6 bases). V gave up 4 bases and J gave up 3 bases, with 9 bases separating them. This CDR3 spans 13 amino acids. Germline lookup yields CDR1 LNHDA and CDR2 SQIVND (reference sequence). In DNA, the CDR3 is TGTGCCAGTAGTAAACAGGGATACACTGAAGCTTTCTTT. This gives the protein CASSKQGYTEAFF.

The chain couples TRBV4-3 to TRBJ2-2, with 9 positions matching TRBD1. V was pared by 2 bases and J by 6 bases, with 4 bases of the junction left unmatched. From germline, CDR1 is LGHNA and CDR2 YSLEER. This CDR3 has 15 amino acids. The CDR3 loop reads CASSQTGGWAGELFF. The CDR3 nucleotides are TGCGCCAGCAGCCAAACAGGGGGCTGGGCCGGGGAGCTGTTTTTT.

The genes are TRBV25-1 and TRBJ2-3, with D maybe TRBD2 (7 bases). Germline-derived CDR1 and CDR2 are MGHDK and SYGVNS. Trimming shortened V by 6 bases and J by 4 bases, and 23 bases separated the two germline ends. The CDR3 spans 17 residues. In nucleotides, the CDR3 is TGTGCCAGCAGCCGGGGGCTAGCGGCTACCCCGTCAGATACGCAGTATTTT. Amino acid sequence: CASSRGLAATPSDTQYF.

The V and J genes are TRBV9 and TRBJ2-3, with 7 bases matching TRBD1. CDR3 length equals 17 residues. V lost 3 bases to trimming and J lost 2 bases; unmatched junction nucleotides: 12. Germline CDR1 and CDR2: SGDLS and YYNGEE. This CDR3 reads CASSAARSTGITDTQYF. In DNA form, the CDR3 reads TGTGCCAGCAGCGCAGCGAGATCGACAGGGATCACAGATACGCAGTATTTT.

This clone came up a few times. V gene TRBV7-2 combines with J gene TRBJ1-2; 9 bases line up with TRBD1. With 1 base clipped from V and 4 bases from J, the junction kept 7 bases outside the gene matches. The CDR3 loop spans 16 amino acids. Germline V CDR1 and CDR2: SGHTA, FQGNSA. The CDR3 loop is CASSLVGQGTFYGYTF. CDR3 DNA sequence: TGTGCCAGCAGCTTAGTGGGACAGGGAACCTTCTATGGCTACACCTTC.